This is a list of T cell receptor beta chains from one sample in a study of control samples from healthy donors and cancer patients. TCRdb's copy holds only in-frame clones and misses some; the assay was immunoSEQ multiplex PCR. The profile shows some 150,000 clones, more than 80% of them singletons. Sequenced sample: blood. These receptors came from a man younger than 30 in good health. CDR3s include the opening cysteine and the closing phenylalanine or tryptophan.

v_call cdr3_aa
TRBV21-1 CASSGRGGVWEVGTEAFF
TRBV18 CASSPPGQGSGYTF
TRBV7-2 CASSLGDRGKGYTF
TRBV7-2 CASSLFVGGLPDTQYF
TRBV4-2 CASSQDEAPGGYTF
TRBV11-2 CASSLDNLVQETQYF
TRBV27 CASSSWGEKLFF
TRBV6-2/TRBV6-3 CASSYSGLAVETQYF
TRBV29-1 CSAGQTYGYTF
TRBV27 CARGTIAGATDTQYF
TRBV6-7 CASLIIVGTEAFF
TRBV9 CASSAEGDRENEQFF
TRBV7-2 CASSLRRGRGQPQHF
TRBV6-5 CASRQGTNTGELFF
TRBV10-2 CASSRVGTGFEQYF
TRBV10-3 CAISPSGRGFGYGYTF
TRBV4-1 CASSQGGEWGGLLEQFF
TRBV7-9 CASSAQLKGEAFF
TRBV12-3/TRBV12-4 CASRLKTEKAFF
TRBV6-2/TRBV6-3 CASSYEVSPLHF
TRBV28 CASSEVGSDGYTF
TRBV18 CASSPGLSNQPQHF
TRBV10-1 CASSERGQGPGELFF
TRBV6-5 CASSPRISYEQYF
TRBV6-5 CASSYYQGTDTEAFF
TRBV7-2 CASSEGPGNTIYF
TRBV7-3 CASSGVSGANVLTF
TRBV6-1 CASSEAEADTQYF
TRBV29-1 CSVEVPGQETQYF
TRBV24-1 CATSSEGGTDTQYF
TRBV9 CASSVAGGPPQGDTQYF
TRBV5-1 CASSAGTGAYNYGYTF
TRBV7-9 CASSPRLIRSGNTIYF
TRBV3-1/TRBV3-2 CAAGDRGTDTQYF
TRBV7-2 CASSPPGGGGEQFF
TRBV7-9 CASSQRDRADTIYF
TRBV27 CASYSRGQGVNSPLHF
TRBV7-9 CASSPTGAGELFF
TRBV5-4 CASSFAPYEQYF
TRBV7-3 CASSPTPGAGELFF
TRBV3-1/TRBV3-2 CASSSSGVRADTQYF
TRBV2 CASSRDRDYGYTF
TRBV6-2/TRBV6-3 CASSYGQVEAAYEQYF
TRBV7-2 CASSLLTYGSPLHF
TRBV7-2 CASSLGVSGNTIYF
TRBV28 CASSYLQGSQFF
TRBV28 CASSPRLAANSDNEQFF
TRBV7-2 CASSLVRAGELFF
TRBV3-1/TRBV3-2 CASSQGGLGQPQHF
TRBV5-6 CASSRGWDGYTF
TRBV4-1 CASSQGPGRFDEQFF
TRBV2 CASSGRDYQPQHF
TRBV6-2/TRBV6-3 CASSYEGTEAFF